This TCR beta chain emerged from a study of early T cells in non-severe SARS-CoV-2 infection (dated by TCRdb to the early 2020s). Turning to the overall study: Because TCR sequencing was done on bulk RNA from unsorted whole blood, the alpha and beta chains could not be paired. Results the study describes overall, beyond this receptor: Matching against VDJdb was skewed toward anti-spike CD8 responses, likely underestimated virus-specific expansions, and missed private and CD4 specificities.

The CDR3 has 15 amino acids, counting the end cysteine and phenylalanine. Only CDR3 DNA remains: 45 bases, in frame from the first base. Trimming takes 6 bases from V and 4 bases from J, and the germline ends sit 18 bases apart. A word on this clonotype: Its target antigen remains unknown. The record has no base qualities; no much larger clone is one base away.

The library was obtained by 5' RACE. Sequencing instrument: NextSeq 500. In the TCR library protocol, unique molecular identifiers were attached to individual cDNA molecules to correct for PCR bias and sequencing error. TCR alpha and beta chains were both sequenced, and the abundances of alpha and beta sequences in each sample were closely correlated with each other. In the paper's pipeline: Decombinator V4 was used to perform V gene, J gene and CDR3 annotation of TCR sequences. Expanded TCRs were defined as changing significantly between any two time points under a Poisson model with p below 0.0001. Abundances of TCRs were expressed as counts per million after normalisation to the total number of TCRs sequenced in each sample. TRAV1-2 paired with TRAJ12, TRAJ20 or TRAJ33 defined MAIT TCRs, while TRAV10 paired with TRAJ18 defined iNKT TCRs. VDJdb, accessed 1 November 2021, was searched for CMV, EBV and SARS-CoV-2 annotated TCRs, with TCRs annotated for multiple antigens excluded. TCRdb trimmed public reads at Q25 via fastp, called clones via MiXCR and kept in-frame beta chains. For every CDR3 protein sequence, its rows merge into one entry that carries the most common genes and DNA. The V and J calls and clone size are TCRdb's, not the authors'. In all, the sample holds 70,000 to 95,000 distinct CDR3 sequences, and roughly 15% of those were seen once. The ten largest account for about 0.58% of the sample.

The study was a case-control design nested within a healthcare worker cohort in London, UK, with weekly nasopharyngeal swab PCR tests and blood sampling. Between 23 and 31 March 2020, the week of the UK lockdown, healthcare workers were enrolled and then followed up weekly for as long as 16 weeks. The sample taken for sequencing was whole blood. The V gene is TRBV12-3 or TRBV12-4 and the J gene is TRBJ1-2; a tentative D call is TRBD1 (6 bases match). This receptor was identified in an adult who was a healthcare worker with PCR-confirmed SARS-CoV-2 infection or an uninfected control (not recorded which). The base sequence is TGTGCCAGCAGCGCTACTGGGCCAGGGGTCTATGGCTACACCTTC. It specifies CASSATGPGVYGYTF.